The T cell receptor (beta chain) under discussion was sequenced for a study of blood T cells in healthy people across ages. In germline, CDR1 is SQVTM, CDR2 ANQGSEA. Trimming took 6 bases from V and 1 from J; bases not matched to a gene: 6. The length of the CDR3 is 13 residues. Primed by a sample-barcoded 5' primer and a J-beta primer mix, a second PCR proceeded for roughly 7 to 11 cycles. Every cDNA molecule carried a tag from a template-switch adaptor bearing 12 random nucleotides. TCRdb fed the 5' RACE reads into MiXCR, producing one record per CDR3 protein. The sample lists 850,000 to 1,000,000 distinct CDR3 sequences, about 48% occurring once. The table lists this clonotype with a few counts.

This clonotype was obtained from a man between 25 and 39 years old in good health. Sequencing was carried out using blood. The V call is TRBV29-1, the J call TRBJ2-7, with 7 bases matching TRBD1. CDR3 amino acids: CSVYGQVSYEQYF. CDR3 DNA sequence: TGCAGCGTCTACGGACAGGTATCCTACGAGCAGTACTTC.